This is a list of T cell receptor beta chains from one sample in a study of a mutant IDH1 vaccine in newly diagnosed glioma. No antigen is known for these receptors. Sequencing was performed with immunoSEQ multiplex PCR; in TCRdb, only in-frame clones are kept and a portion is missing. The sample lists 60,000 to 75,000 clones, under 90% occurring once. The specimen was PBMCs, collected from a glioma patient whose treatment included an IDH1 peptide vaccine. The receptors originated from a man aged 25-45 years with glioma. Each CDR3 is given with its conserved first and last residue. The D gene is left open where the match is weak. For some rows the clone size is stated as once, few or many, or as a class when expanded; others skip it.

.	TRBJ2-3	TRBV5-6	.	TGTGCCAGCAGTTTTTACTTCACAGATACGCAGTATTTT	CASSFYFTDTQYF
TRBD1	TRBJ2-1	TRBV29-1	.	TGCAGCGCAGGACAGGGACCCTACAATGAGCAGTTCTTC	CSAGQGPYNEQFF
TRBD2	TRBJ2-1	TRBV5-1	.	TGCGCCAGCAGCACGGTCGGACTAGCGGGATACAATGAGCAGTTCTTC	CASSTVGLAGYNEQFF
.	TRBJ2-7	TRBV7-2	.	TGTGCCAGCAGCTTAGTGTCGGTCTACGAGCAGTACTTC	CASSLVSVYEQYF
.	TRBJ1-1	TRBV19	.	TGTGCCAGTAGTAGTTGGGAGAACACTGAAGCTTTCTTT	CASSSWENTEAFF
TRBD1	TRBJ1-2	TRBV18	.	TGTGCCAGCTCCCCGAAAGGGACAGGATATGGCTACACCTTC	CASSPKGTGYGYTF
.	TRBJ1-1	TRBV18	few	TGTGCCAGCTCACGATCCGGGGACACTGAAGCTTTCTTT	CASSRSGDTEAFF
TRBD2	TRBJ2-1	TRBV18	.	TGTGCCAGCTCACCACAGGGGCGGACTAGCGGCTACCCAGAGCAGTTCTTC	CASSPQGRTSGYPEQFF
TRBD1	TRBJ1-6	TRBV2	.	TGTGCCAGCAGTCGAGGACAGGGGAGTTCACCCCTCCACTTT	CASSRGQGSSPLHF
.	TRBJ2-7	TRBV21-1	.	TGTGCCAGCAGCAAAGTTTCGACAGGGCCCCACGAGCAGTACTTC	CASSKVSTGPHEQYF
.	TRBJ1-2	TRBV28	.	TGTGCCAGCAGTTTATTGGGCCCCTATGGCTACACCTTC	CASSLLGPYGYTF
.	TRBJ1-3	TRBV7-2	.	TGTGCCAGCAGCCCTGACGGAGCCTCTGGAAACACCATATATTTT	CASSPDGASGNTIYF
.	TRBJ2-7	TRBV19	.	TGTGCCAGTAGGAGAATGGGGAGCTCCTACGAGCAGTACTTC	CASRRMGSSYEQYF